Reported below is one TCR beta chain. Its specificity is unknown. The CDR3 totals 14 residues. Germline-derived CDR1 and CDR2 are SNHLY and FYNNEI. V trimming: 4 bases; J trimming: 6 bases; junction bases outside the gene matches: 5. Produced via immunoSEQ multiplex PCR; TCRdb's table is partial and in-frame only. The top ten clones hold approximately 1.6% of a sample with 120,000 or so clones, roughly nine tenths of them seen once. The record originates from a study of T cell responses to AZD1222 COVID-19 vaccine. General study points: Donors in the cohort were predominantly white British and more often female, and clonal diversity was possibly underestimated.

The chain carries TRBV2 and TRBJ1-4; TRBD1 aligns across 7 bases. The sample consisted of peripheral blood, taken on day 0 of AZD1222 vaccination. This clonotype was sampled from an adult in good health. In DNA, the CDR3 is TGTGCCAGCAGTGTTAGGGGGCCGTATGAAAAACTGTTTTTT. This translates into CASSVRGPYEKLFF.